The present T cell receptor (beta chain) was sequenced within a study of T cells in localized non-small cell lung cancer. Study-wide results and caveats: Heterogeneity within the tumor remains possible, as just one region underwent sequencing. For the top 100 tumor clones, a median approximately 50 also appeared in adjacent lung. T cell clonality was highest in uninvolved adjacent lung, above tumor.

Profiled with immunoSEQ multiplex PCR; TCRdb holds only in-frame clones, not every one. The sample consists of 30,000 or so clones, around 93% of them appearing once. In germline, CDR1 is SGHRS, CDR2 YFSETQ. The ends were cut back, 0 bases at V and 2 bases at J, with 10 bases in the middle. This CDR3 is built from 15 residues. As to this clone: Its specificity is unknown.

The clonotype was recovered from a female donor at least 60 years old with stage I lung adenocarcinoma. The sample in question was peripheral blood, obtained before any cancer treatment. The chain is built from TRBV5-1 and TRBJ2-3; D is ambiguous. The CDR3, as DNA: TGCGCCAGCAGCTTGGAGTCTGGGTTCACAGATACGCAGTATTTT. Translation: CASSLESGFTDTQYF.